This T cell receptor (beta chain) was identified during a study of OX40 agonist ivuxolimab in advanced cancers. Study at large: Given to patients was ivuxolimab, an agonistic anti-OX40 (CD134) antibody.

This clone was detected once. Antigen unknown. Study-level results: Among the lowest peripheral clonal expansion occurred in 0.1-3.0 mg/kg partial responders. Expanded clones were, on average, more numerous among CD8+ T cells than CD4+.

The CDR3 runs to 17 residues. Germline loops: CDR1 MDHEN, CDR2 SYDVKM. V was clipped by 7 bases and J by 4 bases; unmatched bases: 18. The assay was immunoSEQ multiplex PCR, and TCRdb's table has in-frame clones only and misses some. This sample has about 88,000 clones, with 75% to 90% found just once. The chain recombines TRBV28 with TRBJ1-2; TRBD1 agrees at 7 bases. The source of this sequence is an adult with an advanced solid tumor such as melanoma, head and neck, liver or kidney cancer. Sequences were derived from CD4+ or CD8+ T cells sorted from blood, sampled in a trial of the OX40 agonist ivuxolimab. The CDR3: CASTGQQGSPGRYGYTF. The CDR3, as DNA: TGTGCCAGCACTGGGCAACAGGGGTCCCCGGGTCGCTATGGCTACACCTTC.